This TCR beta chain was sequenced in a study of blood T cells in healthy people across ages. Using a J-beta primer mix together with a sample-barcoded 5' primer, a second PCR was run for about 7 to 12 cycles. TCRdb fed the 5' RACE reads into MiXCR, producing one record per CDR3 protein. Of about 940,000 distinct CDR3 sequences in the sample, under 50% are singletons; the top ten hold 13%. After removal of 7 bases from V and 8 bases from J, the junction contained 10 bases not matched to a gene. CDR3 size: 13 residues. Germline CDR1 LGHDT, CDR2 YNNKEL (reference sequence). Samples each yielded at least 5 micrograms of total RNA. This clonotype was picked up a small number of times. Its antigen is currently unknown. A much larger clone is a single base away; this may be a read error. Findings and limits, study-wide: Significant beta diversity loss was already apparent by age roughly 43, declining roughly linearly.

This TCR came from a man younger than 40 in good health. What was sequenced was blood. V usage is TRBV3-1 and J usage is TRBJ1-2; 7 bases fit TRBD1. The CDR3: CASNVGQEGGYTF. The CDR3 DNA reads TGTGCCAGCAACGTAGGACAGGAAGGAGGCTACACCTTC. Together with reference TRBV3-1 and TRBJ1-2, the CDR3 gives the full variable domain: DTAVSQTPKYLVTQMGNDKSIKCEQNLGHDTMYWYKQDSKKFLKIMFSYNNKELIINETVPNRFSPKSPDKAHLNLHINSLELGDSAVYFCASNVGQEGGYTFGSGTRLTVV.